This T cell receptor (beta chain) is from a study of T cell responses to AZD1222 COVID-19 vaccine. This CDR3 has 17 residues. V gave up 2 bases and J gave up 0 bases; unmatched junction bases: 10. Germline CDR1 is GTSNPN and CDR2 is SVGIG (reference sequence). A note on this clone: Its antigen is as yet unknown.

Repertoires were generated with immunoSEQ multiplex PCR, while TCRdb's copy carries only in-frame clones and drops some. Of 85,000 to 100,000 clones in the sample, around 84% were seen once. Overall study results and limits: Spike as a whole was targeted by vaccine-associated CD4 TCRs, dominant at 160-218 and 743-854. Only after the peak T cell response were repertoires sampled. Spike-specific TCR breadth rose after two AZD1222 doses, and depth rose as well.

This chain uses TRBV30 with TRBJ2-7; 10 nucleotides agree with TRBD1. Sequencing was performed on peripheral blood, taken on day 0 of AZD1222 vaccination. The origin of this receptor is an adult in good health. This CDR3 reads CAWSSGTGALSSYEQYF. The CDR3 DNA follows: TGTGCCTGGAGTTCCGGGACAGGGGCCCTCAGCTCCTACGAGCAGTACTTC.